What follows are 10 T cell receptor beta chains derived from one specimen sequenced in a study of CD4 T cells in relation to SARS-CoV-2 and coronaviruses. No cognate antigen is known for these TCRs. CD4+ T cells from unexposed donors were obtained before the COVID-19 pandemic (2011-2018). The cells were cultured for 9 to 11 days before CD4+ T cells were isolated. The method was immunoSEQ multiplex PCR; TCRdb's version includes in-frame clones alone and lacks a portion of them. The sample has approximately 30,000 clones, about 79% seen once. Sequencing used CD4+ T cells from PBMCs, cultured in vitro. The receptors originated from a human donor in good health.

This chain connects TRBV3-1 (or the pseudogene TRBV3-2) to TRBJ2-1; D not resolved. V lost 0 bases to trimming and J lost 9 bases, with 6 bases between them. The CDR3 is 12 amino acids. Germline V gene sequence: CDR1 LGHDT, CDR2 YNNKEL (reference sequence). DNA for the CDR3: TGTGCCAGCAGCCAAGAAGCGTTTGAGCAGTTCTTC. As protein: CASSQEAFEQFF.

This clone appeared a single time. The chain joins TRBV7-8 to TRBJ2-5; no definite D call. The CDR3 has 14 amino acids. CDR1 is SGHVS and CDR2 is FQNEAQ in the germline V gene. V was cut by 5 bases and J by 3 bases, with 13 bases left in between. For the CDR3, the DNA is TGTGCCAGCAGCCCAGCCAGAGTTAAAGAGACCCAGTACTTC. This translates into CASSPARVKETQYF.

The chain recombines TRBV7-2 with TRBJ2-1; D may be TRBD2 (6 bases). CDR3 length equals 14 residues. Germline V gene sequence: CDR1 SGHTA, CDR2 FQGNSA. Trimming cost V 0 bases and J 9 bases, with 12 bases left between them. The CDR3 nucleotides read TGTGCCAGCAGCTTAGCACTAGCTACGGGTGAGCAGTTCTTC. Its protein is CASSLALATGEQFF.

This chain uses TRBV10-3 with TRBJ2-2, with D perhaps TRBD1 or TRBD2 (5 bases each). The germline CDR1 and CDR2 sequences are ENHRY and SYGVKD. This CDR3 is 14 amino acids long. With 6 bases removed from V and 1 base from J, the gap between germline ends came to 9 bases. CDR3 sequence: CAISGTMNTGELFF. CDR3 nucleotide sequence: TGTGCCATCAGCGGGACGATGAACACCGGGGAGCTGTTTTTT.

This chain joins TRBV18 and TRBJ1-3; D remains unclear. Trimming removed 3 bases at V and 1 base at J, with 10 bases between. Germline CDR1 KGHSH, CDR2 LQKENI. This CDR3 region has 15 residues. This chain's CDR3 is CASSPLGESGNTIYF. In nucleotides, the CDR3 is TGTGCCAGCTCACCTCTCGGGGAGTCTGGAAACACCATATATTTT.

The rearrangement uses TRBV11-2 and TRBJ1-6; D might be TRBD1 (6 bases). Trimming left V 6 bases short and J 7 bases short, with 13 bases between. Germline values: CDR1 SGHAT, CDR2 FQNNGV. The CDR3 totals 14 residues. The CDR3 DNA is TGTGCCAGCAGTTACAGGGTGGAGAATTCACCCCTCCACTTT. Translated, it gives CASSYRVENSPLHF.

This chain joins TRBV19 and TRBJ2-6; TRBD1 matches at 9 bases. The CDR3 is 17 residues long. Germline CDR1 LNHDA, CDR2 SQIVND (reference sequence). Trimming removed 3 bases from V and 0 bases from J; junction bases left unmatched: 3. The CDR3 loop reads CASSMDRGDSGANVLTF. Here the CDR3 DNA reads TGTGCCAGTAGTATGGACAGGGGAGACTCTGGGGCCAACGTCCTGACTTTC.

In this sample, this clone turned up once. The CDR3 nucleotides read TGTGCCAGCAGCTTAATAGGCATTCAGTACTTC. It specifies CASSLIGIQYF. The chain carries TRBV7-2 and TRBJ2-4, with D hard to call. The CDR3 contains 11 residues. Germline-derived CDR1 and CDR2 are SGHTA and FQGNSA. Between the trimmed V and J ends, which lost 2 bases and 9 bases, there was a span of 5 bases.

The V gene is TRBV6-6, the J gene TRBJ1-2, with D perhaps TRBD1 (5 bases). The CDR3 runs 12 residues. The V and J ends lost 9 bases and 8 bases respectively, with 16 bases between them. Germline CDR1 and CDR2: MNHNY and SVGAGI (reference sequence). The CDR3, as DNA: TGTGCCAGTAATAGGGGTATCTCGGGCTACACCTTC. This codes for CASNRGISGYTF.

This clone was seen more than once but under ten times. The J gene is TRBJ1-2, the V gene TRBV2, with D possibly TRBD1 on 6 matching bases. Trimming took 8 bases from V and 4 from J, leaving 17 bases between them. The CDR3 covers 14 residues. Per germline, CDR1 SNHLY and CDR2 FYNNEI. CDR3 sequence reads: CASLPQGSAYGYTF. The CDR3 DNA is TGTGCCAGCCTTCCTCAGGGGTCTGCCTATGGCTACACCTTC. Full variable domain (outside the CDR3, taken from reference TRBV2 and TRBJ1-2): EPEVTQTPSHQVTQMGQEVILRCVPISNHLYFYWYRQILGQKVEFLVSFYNNEISEKSEIFDDQFSVERPDGSNFTLKIRSTKLEDSAMYFCASLPQGSAYGYTFGSGTRLTVV.